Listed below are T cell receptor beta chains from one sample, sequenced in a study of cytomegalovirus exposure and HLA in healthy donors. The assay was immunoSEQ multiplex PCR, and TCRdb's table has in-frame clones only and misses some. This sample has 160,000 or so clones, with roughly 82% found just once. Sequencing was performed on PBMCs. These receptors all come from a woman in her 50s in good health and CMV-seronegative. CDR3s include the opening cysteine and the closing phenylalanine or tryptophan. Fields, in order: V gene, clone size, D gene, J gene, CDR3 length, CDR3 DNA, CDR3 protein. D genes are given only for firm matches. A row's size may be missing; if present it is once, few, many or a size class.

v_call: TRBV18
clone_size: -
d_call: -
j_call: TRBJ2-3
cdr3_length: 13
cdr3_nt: TGTGCCAGCTCACCACCCGAGGGTGTTACGCAGTATTTT
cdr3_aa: CASSPPEGVTQYF

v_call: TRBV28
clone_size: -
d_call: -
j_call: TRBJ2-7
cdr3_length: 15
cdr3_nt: TGTGCCAGCAATCCGACAGGGGAGGGTTCTAACGAGCAGTACTTC
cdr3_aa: CASNPTGEGSNEQYF

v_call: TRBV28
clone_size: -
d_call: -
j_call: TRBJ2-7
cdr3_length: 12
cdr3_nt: TGTGCCAGCATCGGTAATTCCGACGAGCAGTACTTC
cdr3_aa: CASIGNSDEQYF

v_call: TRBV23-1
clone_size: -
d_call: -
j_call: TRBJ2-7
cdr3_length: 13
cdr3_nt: TGCGCCAGCAGGCCCTGGGGCTCCTACGAGCAGTACTTC
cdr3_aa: CASRPWGSYEQYF

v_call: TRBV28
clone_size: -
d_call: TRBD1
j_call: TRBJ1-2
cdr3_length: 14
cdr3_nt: TGTGCCAGCAGTTTAGCTCCGGACAGGGATGGCTACACCTTC
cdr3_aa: CASSLAPDRDGYTF

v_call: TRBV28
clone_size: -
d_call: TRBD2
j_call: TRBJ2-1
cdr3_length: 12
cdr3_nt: TGTGCCACCTCGGGGGGGCCGGGGGAGCAGTTCTTC
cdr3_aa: CATSGGPGEQFF

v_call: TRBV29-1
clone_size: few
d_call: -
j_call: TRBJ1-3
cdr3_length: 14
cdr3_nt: TGCAGCGCCGGGGGGCAGGGGTCTGGAAACACCATATATTTT
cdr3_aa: CSAGGQGSGNTIYF

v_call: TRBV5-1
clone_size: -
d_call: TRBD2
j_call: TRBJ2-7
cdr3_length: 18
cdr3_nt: TGCGCCAGCAGCTTTGGCCTTCTAGCGGGGGGGCTCGTCGACGAGCAGTACTTC
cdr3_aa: CASSFGLLAGGLVDEQYF

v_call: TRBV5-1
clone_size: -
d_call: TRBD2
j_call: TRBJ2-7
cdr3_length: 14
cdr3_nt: TGCGCCAGCAGCCCGGGGGGAGTGATCGACGAGCAGTACTTC
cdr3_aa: CASSPGGVIDEQYF

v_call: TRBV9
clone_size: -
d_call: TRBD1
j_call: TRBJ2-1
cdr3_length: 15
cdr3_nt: TGTGCCAGCAGCGTAGGGGACAGCCCCTACAATGAGCAGTTCTTC
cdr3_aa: CASSVGDSPYNEQFF

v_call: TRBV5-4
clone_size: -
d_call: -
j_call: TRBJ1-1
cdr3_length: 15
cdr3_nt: TGTGCCAGCAGCCGACCGCCAGGGGAGGGGACTGAAGCTTTCTTT
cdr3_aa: CASSRPPGEGTEAFF

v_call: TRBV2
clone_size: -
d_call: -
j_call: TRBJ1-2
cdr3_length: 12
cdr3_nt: TGTGCCAGCAGTGGCCAGTCCTATGGCTACACCTTC
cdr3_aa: CASSGQSYGYTF

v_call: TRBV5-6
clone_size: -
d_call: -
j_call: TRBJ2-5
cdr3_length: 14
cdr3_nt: TGTGCCAGCAGTAGGCGAGGACAGCAAGAGACCCAGTACTTC
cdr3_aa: CASSRRGQQETQYF

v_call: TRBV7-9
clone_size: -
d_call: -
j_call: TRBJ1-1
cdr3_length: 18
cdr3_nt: TGTGCCAGCAGCCCCAGCATGGGGCAGGCTTTCATGAACACTGAAGCTTTCTTT
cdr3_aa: CASSPSMGQAFMNTEAFF

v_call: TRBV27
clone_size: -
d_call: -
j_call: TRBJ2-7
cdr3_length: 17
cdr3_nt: TGTGCCAGCAGTTTACTAGCACCCAGCCCCAGCTCCTACGAGCAGTACTTC
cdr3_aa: CASSLLAPSPSSYEQYF

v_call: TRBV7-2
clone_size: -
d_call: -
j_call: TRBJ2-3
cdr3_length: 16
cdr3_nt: TGTGCCAGCAGCCCAGCGGTGGAGTACCTAACGGATACGCAGTATTTT
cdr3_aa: CASSPAVEYLTDTQYF

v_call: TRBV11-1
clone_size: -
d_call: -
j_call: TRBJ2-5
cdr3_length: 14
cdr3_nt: TGTGCCAGCAGCCCTGGACAGCTCCAAGAGACCCAGTACTTC
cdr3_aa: CASSPGQLQETQYF

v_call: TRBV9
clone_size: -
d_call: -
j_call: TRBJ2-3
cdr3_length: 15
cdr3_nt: TGTGCCAGCAGCGTCATGGGAGGAACCACAGATACGCAGTATTTT
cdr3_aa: CASSVMGGTTDTQYF

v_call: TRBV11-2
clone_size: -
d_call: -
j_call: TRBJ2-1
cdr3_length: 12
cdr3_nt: TGTGCCAGCAGCTTAGAAGGGGCAGGGATATTCTTC
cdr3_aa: CASSLEGAGIFF

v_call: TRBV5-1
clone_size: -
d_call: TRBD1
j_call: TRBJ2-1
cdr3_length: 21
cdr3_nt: TGCGCCAGCAGCTTGGCCGAATGGGGGACAGGGGACTCCCCTGGCTACAATGAGCAGTTCTTC
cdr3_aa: CASSLAEWGTGDSPGYNEQFF

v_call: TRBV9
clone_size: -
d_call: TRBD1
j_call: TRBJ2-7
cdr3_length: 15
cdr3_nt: TGTGCCAGCAGTCAAACAGGGGAAAGCTCCTACGAGCAGTACTTC
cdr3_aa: CASSQTGESSYEQYF

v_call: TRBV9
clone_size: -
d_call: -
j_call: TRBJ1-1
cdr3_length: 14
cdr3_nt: TGTGCCAGCAGCGCCCATACAGAGAGCACTGAAGCTTTCTTT
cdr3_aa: CASSAHTESTEAFF

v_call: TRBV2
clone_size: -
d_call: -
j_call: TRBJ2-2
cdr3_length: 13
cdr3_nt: TGTGCCAGCAGTCTGAGCTACACCGGGGAGCTGTTTTTT
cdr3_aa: CASSLSYTGELFF